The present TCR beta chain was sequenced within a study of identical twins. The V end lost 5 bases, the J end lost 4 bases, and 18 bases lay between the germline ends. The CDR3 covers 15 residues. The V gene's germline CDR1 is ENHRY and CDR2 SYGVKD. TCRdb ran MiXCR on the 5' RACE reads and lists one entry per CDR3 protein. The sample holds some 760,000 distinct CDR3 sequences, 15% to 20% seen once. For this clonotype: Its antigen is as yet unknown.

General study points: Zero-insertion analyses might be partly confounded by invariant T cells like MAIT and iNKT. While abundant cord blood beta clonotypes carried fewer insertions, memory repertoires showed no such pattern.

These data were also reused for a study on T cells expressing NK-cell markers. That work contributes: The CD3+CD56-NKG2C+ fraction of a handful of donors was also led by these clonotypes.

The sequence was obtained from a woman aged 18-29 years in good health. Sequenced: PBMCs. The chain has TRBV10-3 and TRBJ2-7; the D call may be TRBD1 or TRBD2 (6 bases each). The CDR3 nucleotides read TGTGCCATCAGTCACCCCGGGGGCAGCAAGTACGAGCAGTACTTC. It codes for CAISHPGGSKYEQYF.